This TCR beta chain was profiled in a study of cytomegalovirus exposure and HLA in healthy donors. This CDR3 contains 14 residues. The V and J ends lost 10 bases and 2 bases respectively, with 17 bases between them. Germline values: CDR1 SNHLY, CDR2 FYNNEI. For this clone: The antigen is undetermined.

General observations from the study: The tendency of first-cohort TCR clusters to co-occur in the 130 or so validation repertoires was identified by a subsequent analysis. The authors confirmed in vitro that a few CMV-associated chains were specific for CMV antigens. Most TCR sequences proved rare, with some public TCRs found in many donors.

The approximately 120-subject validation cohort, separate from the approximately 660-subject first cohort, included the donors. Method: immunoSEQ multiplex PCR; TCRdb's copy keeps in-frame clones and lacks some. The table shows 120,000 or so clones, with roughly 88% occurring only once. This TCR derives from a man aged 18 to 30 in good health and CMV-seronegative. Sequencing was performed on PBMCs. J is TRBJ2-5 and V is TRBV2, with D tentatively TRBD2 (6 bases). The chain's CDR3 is CAMTKGLKQETQYF. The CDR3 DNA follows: TGTGCCATGACAAAGGGACTCAAACAAGAGACCCAGTACTTC.